The next 5 T cell receptor beta chains were all read from a single sample in a study of human T cells and chemical hapten exposure. The time point was: pre-sensitization, week 0. The treatment denotes: therapeutic diphenylcyclopropenone sensitization with weekly scalp DPC. One entry per CDR3 protein, called by TCRdb with MiXCR from the RACE reads. The sample records 380,000 or so distinct CDR3 sequences, 4.5% to 5.5% being singletons. Sequenced here: whole blood, sampled in connection with sensitization to the hapten diphenylcyclopropenone (DPC). The receptors were sampled from a young woman with alopecia areata. Some clones in this sample may be carry-over from other donors' samples.

This clonotype occurred a few times. The V and J genes are TRBV4-3 and TRBJ2-7; 8 nucleotides align to TRBD1. This CDR3 region has 15 residues. Germline CDR1 and CDR2: LGHNA and YSLEER. After removal of 0 bases from V and 5 bases from J, the junction contained 6 bases not matched to a gene. The chain's CDR3 is CASSQDADRVNEQYF. The CDR3 DNA is TGCGCCAGCAGCCAAGACGCGGACAGGGTAAACGAGCAGTACTTC.

The sample holds a few counts of this clonotype. The chain recombines TRBV6-6 with TRBJ2-5; the match to TRBD1 covers 7 bases. This CDR3 is 15 amino acids long. Germline V gene data show CDR1 as MNHNY and CDR2 as SVGAGI (reference sequence). With 5 bases clipped from V and 3 bases from J, the junction kept 9 bases outside the gene matches. The CDR3 sequence is CASSAPGTAKETQYF. The CDR3 DNA sequence: TGTGCCAGCAGTGCCCCCGGGACAGCCAAAGAGACCCAGTACTTC.

A few counts support this clonotype. The rearrangement uses TRBV25-1 and TRBJ2-5; tentatively, D is TRBD2 (6 bases). Germline V gene lookup returns CDR1 MGHDK and CDR2 SYGVNS. The CDR3 runs 13 residues. Trimming shortened V by 7 bases and J by 2 bases, and 11 bases separated the two germline ends. The CDR3: CASTSGTQETQYF. In nucleotides, the CDR3 is TGTGCCAGCACTTCCGGGACTCAAGAGACCCAGTACTTC.

This clonotype has at least ten counts. The chain uses TRBV4-3 and TRBJ1-6; D is possibly TRBD1 (5 bases). V lost 4 bases to trimming and J lost 9 bases, with 19 bases between them. The CDR3 totals 16 residues. CDR1 is LGHNA, CDR2 YSLEER, per germline. This CDR3 is CASSPEARAGGSPLHF. Written as DNA, the CDR3 is TGCGCCAGCAGCCCGGAGGCCAGGGCCGGTGGTTCACCCCTCCACTTT.

This clonotype was found many times. This chain links TRBV4-3 with TRBJ2-3; 13 bases are shared with TRBD2. The length of the CDR3 is 18 residues. J was trimmed by 4 bases and V by 2 bases; bases with no gene match: 9. Germline CDR1 is LGHNA and CDR2 is YSLEER. The CDR3 region has the DNA TGCGCCAGCAGCCAAATGACTAGCGGGGGGATAATCGCAGATACGCAGTATTTT. As protein: CASSQMTSGGIIADTQYF.